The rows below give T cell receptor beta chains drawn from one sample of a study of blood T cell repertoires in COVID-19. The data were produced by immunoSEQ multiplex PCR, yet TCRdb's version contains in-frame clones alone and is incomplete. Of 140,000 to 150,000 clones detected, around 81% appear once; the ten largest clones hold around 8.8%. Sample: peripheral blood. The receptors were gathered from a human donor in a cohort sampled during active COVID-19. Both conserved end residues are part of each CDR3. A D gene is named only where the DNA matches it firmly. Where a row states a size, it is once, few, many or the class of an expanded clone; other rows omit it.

CASSLGQGAYEQYF,TGTGCCAGCAGCTTGGGACAGGGGGCGTACGAGCAGTACTTC,TRBV7-6,.,TRBD1,TRBJ2-7
CASSLQGYEQYF,TGTGCCAGCAGCCTCCAGGGCTACGAGCAGTACTTC,TRBV7-2,.,.,TRBJ2-7
CASRAASGIYEQYF,TGTGCCAGCAGGGCCGCTAGCGGGATTTACGAGCAGTACTTC,TRBV27,.,TRBD2,TRBJ2-7
CASSYWASGDNEQFF,TGTGCCAGCAGTTACTGGGCTAGCGGAGACAATGAGCAGTTCTTC,TRBV6-2/TRBV6-3,.,TRBD2,TRBJ2-1
CASSHLSNQPQHF,TGTGCCAGCAGCCATTTAAGCAATCAGCCCCAGCATTTT,TRBV3-1/TRBV3-2,.,.,TRBJ1-5
CASSFRDRGDYGYTF,TGTGCCAGCAGTTTCCGGGACAGGGGGGACTATGGCTACACCTTC,TRBV28,.,TRBD1,TRBJ1-2
CASSLGSRGNTGELFF,TGTGCCAGCAGCTTGGGGTCTCGGGGAAACACCGGGGAGCTGTTTTTT,TRBV5-4,.,.,TRBJ2-2
CASSYVDRAEEQYF,TGTGCCAGCAGTTACGTGGACAGGGCTGAAGAGCAGTACTTC,TRBV6-2/TRBV6-3,.,TRBD1,TRBJ2-7
CASSSSQVSPSSGNTIYF,TGTGCCAGCAGCTCCTCCCAAGTAAGCCCGAGCTCTGGAAACACCATATATTTT,TRBV7-9,.,.,TRBJ1-3
CASSPNLAVSTDTQYF,TGTGCCAGCAGCCCAAATCTAGCAGTAAGCACAGATACGCAGTATTTT,TRBV7-2,.,.,TRBJ2-3
CASSSDRGYGYTF,TGTGCCAGCTCATCCGACAGGGGCTATGGCTACACCTTC,TRBV18,.,TRBD1,TRBJ1-2
CASSQATGDYEQYF,TGTGCCAGCAGTCAGGCTACAGGGGACTACGAGCAGTACTTC,TRBV28,.,TRBD1,TRBJ2-7
CASSLDWGGYEQYF,TGTGCCAGCAGCCTGGATTGGGGGGGGTACGAGCAGTACTTC,TRBV9,.,TRBD2,TRBJ2-7
CASSFGTGDNEQFF,TGTGCCAGCAGCTTCGGGACAGGAGACAATGAGCAGTTCTTC,TRBV11-2,.,TRBD1,TRBJ2-1
CASSPRLAGHSYNEQFF,TGTGCCAGCAGCCCCCGACTAGCGGGACACTCCTACAATGAGCAGTTCTTC,TRBV9,.,TRBD2,TRBJ2-1
CATSRGGYSGSGTDTQYF,TGTGCCACCAGCCGAGGGGGGTATAGCGGGAGTGGCACAGATACGCAGTATTTT,TRBV15,.,TRBD2,TRBJ2-3
CASSRVGGDTEAFF,TGCGCCAGCAGCCGGGTGGGAGGGGACACTGAAGCTTTCTTT,TRBV4-3,.,.,TRBJ1-1
CASSSGQAEFAGELFF,TGTGCCAGCAGCTCGGGACAGGCTGAGTTCGCCGGGGAGCTGTTTTTT,TRBV11-3,.,TRBD1,TRBJ2-2
CASSQTPGLVREQYF,TGCGCCAGCAGCCAAACCCCAGGACTAGTAAGAGAGCAGTACTTC,TRBV5-1,.,TRBD2,TRBJ2-7
CASSRVQQYF,TGTGCCAGCAGTCGGGTGCAGCAGTACTTC,TRBV28,.,.,TRBJ2-7
CATKQGLSDNQPQHF,TGCGCCACCAAACAGGGTTTATCGGACAATCAGCCCCAGCATTTT,TRBV10-2,once,.,TRBJ1-5
CASSFETGGVIETQYF,TGCGCCAGCAGCTTTGAGACAGGGGGAGTCATCGAGACCCAGTACTTC,TRBV5-1,.,TRBD1,TRBJ2-5
CASSHNDRGRPASNQPQHF,TGCGCCAGCAGCCATAACGACAGGGGGCGTCCCGCTAGCAATCAGCCCCAGCATTTT,TRBV4-3,.,TRBD1,TRBJ1-5
CASKTGTWGNQPQHF,TGTGCCAGCAAAACGGGGACTTGGGGCAATCAGCCCCAGCATTTT,TRBV28,.,.,TRBJ1-5
CASSGQGDGDTQYF,TGTGCCAGCAGTGGACAGGGGGATGGAGATACGCAGTATTTT,TRBV2,once,TRBD1,TRBJ2-3
CAISDPGHTNTEAFF,TGTGCCATCAGTGACCCGGGACATACGAACACTGAAGCTTTCTTT,TRBV10-3,once,.,TRBJ1-1
CASSDTSGNYNEQFF,TGTGCCAGCAGCGACACTAGCGGGAACTACAATGAGCAGTTCTTC,TRBV9,once,TRBD2,TRBJ2-1
CASSTGPNEQFF,TGTGCCAGCTCGACAGGGCCGAATGAGCAGTTCTTC,TRBV27,.,TRBD1,TRBJ2-1